This T cell receptor beta chain originates from a study of CD8+ T cells in alopecia areata. Study-wide findings and caveats: Patients showed less clear TCR sequence sharing than mice, possibly partly because of HLA diversity. Higher clonality than in normal scalp was seen in lesional scalp, especially alopecia totalis/universalis.

From alopecia areata patients, lesional scalp punch biopsies and peripheral blood were collected. Starting from PBMCs, sorting isolated CD4+ and CD8+ T cells. With respect to this clone: Its matching antigen is unknown.

cDNA reverse transcribed from extracted RNA served as the sequencing template. Measured with immunoSEQ multiplex PCR; TCRdb has only the in-frame clones, and not every one. The profile covers 45,000 to 70,000 clones, with around 96% appearing a single time and around 24% taken by the ten largest. Trimming pared 0 bases from V and 3 bases from J, leaving 12 bases between. The CDR3 length is 15 residues. The germline CDR1 and CDR2 sequences are MGHRA and YSYEKL. Here the sequenced sample was CD8+ T cells sorted from blood, taken at week 0. The chain employs TRBV4-1 and TRBJ2-7; tentatively, D is TRBD1 (6 bases). This receptor was identified in a human donor with alopecia areata. The CDR3 DNA reads as TGCGCCAGCAGCCAAGAGGGGGCTTCGGGCTACGAGCAGTACTTC. Its translation: CASSQEGASGYEQYF.